This T cell receptor beta chain was captured in a study of shared clonotypes between healthy human individuals. Overall study context: Researchers assigned three CD4 naive, three CD4 memory, two CD8 naive and one CD8 memory plate to each donor.

Comment on this clone: What it recognizes is unknown.

Notes on the study in general: Non-shared clonotypes were found to have lower generation probabilities than the clonotypes that were shared by all four of the sorted-subset donors. As a rule, naive subsets had a larger estimated richness than memory subsets.

Trimming removed 9 bases from V and 1 base from J; junction bases left unmatched: 8. The CDR3 has 16 residues. Germline CDR1 reads ENHRY; CDR2 reads SYGVKD. Sequencing was performed with immunoSEQ multiplex PCR; in TCRdb, only in-frame clones are kept and a portion is missing. The table lists about 2.3 million clones, roughly 92% of them singletons. Donors were healthy HIV-negative adults without recently reported acute infections or vaccinations. Sample: naive CD4+ T cells from PBMCs. The subset: CD45RA+ positively selected. This TCR was recovered from a man aged 18 to 29 in good health. Some clones in this sample may be carry-over from other donors' samples. This sequence joins TRBV10-3 and TRBJ2-7; 14 bases are a match to TRBD2. CDR3 sequence: CAIQGTSGSPSYEQYF. Here the CDR3 DNA reads TGTGCCATACAGGGGACTAGCGGGAGCCCTTCCTACGAGCAGTACTTC.